This is a list of T cell receptor beta chains from one sample in a study of blood T cell repertoires in COVID-19. Sequencing used immunoSEQ multiplex PCR; TCRdb keeps in-frame clones, though not all of them. The sample includes about 260,000 clones, 80% to 90% seen only once; the top ten take 2.3%. The sample comprised peripheral blood. The receptors come from a woman in her forties or fifties with acute or convalescent COVID-19. CDR3s include the opening cysteine and the closing phenylalanine or tryptophan. Fields, in order: D gene, V gene, J gene, CDR3 protein, CDR3 DNA. The D gene is left open where the match is weak.

TRBD1	TRBV5-1	TRBJ2-5	CASSIYGTDQETQYF	TGCGCCAGCAGCATTTACGGGACAGATCAAGAGACCCAGTACTTC
TRBD1	TRBV4-1	TRBJ2-7	CASSRGTEAFEQYF	TGCGCCAGCAGCCGAGGGACAGAGGCCTTCGAGCAGTACTTC
TRBD2	TRBV5-5	TRBJ2-7	CASSRAGESSYEQYF	TGTGCCAGCAGCCGTGCGGGAGAAAGCTCCTACGAGCAGTACTTC
TRBD2	TRBV6-1	TRBJ2-1	CASSETGTSGFPSYNEQFF	TGTGCCAGCAGTGAAACCGGGACTAGCGGGTTCCCTTCCTACAATGAGCAGTTCTTC
-	TRBV2	TRBJ2-1	CASLPLMSYNEQFF	TGTGCCAGCCTACCCCTGATGTCCTACAATGAGCAGTTCTTC
-	TRBV29-1	TRBJ2-7	CSVEVGVGGGKVAQDEQYF	TGCAGCGTTGAAGTGGGTGTGGGAGGCGGAAAGGTCGCCCAGGACGAGCAGTACTTC
-	TRBV2	TRBJ1-5	CASSGTGGNQPQHF	TGTGCCAGCAGTGGAACAGGTGGCAATCAGCCCCAGCATTTT
-	TRBV11-2	TRBJ2-7	CASSLSGGTGYEQYF	TGTGCCAGCAGCTTATCCGGGGGAACCGGCTACGAGCAGTACTTC
-	TRBV7-2	TRBJ2-7	CASSLAATGTYEQYF	TGTGCCAGCAGCTTAGCGGCGACAGGTACCTACGAGCAGTACTTC
TRBD2	TRBV4-2	TRBJ2-1	CASSQAVQAGGENEQFF	TGTGCCAGCAGCCAAGCGGTTCAAGCGGGAGGGGAAAATGAGCAGTTCTTC